These 32 T cell receptor beta chains share one sample of origin, sequenced in a study of T cells after yellow fever vaccination. TCRdb ran MiXCR on the 5' RACE reads and lists one entry per CDR3 protein. The sample holds around 360,000 distinct CDR3 sequences; roughly 12% are singletons and the top ten take more than 15%. The sample was PBMCs, taken on the day of the first yellow fever vaccination. Receptors were obtained from a man aged 18 to 30 who received the YFV17D yellow fever vaccine.

In this sample, this clonotype turned up a few times. This chain uses TRBV4-2 with TRBJ1-1; D is unclear. This CDR3 contains 12 residues. Trimming cost V 8 bases and J 0 bases, with 7 bases left between them. CDR1 is LGHNA, CDR2 YNFKEQ, per germline. The CDR3 here is CASLGLNTEAFF. DNA for the CDR3: TGTGCCAGCTTAGGGTTGAACACTGAAGCTTTCTTT.

The chain links TRBV28 to TRBJ2-6; 7 nucleotides line up with TRBD1. CDR1 and CDR2 from the germline V gene are MDHEN and SYDVKM. V was clipped by 4 bases and J by 0 bases; unmatched bases: 9. This CDR3 comprises 18 residues. In DNA, the CDR3 is TGTGCCAGCAGTTCGCTCACAGGGGTCAACTCTGGGGCCAACGTCCTGACTTTC. This translates into CASSSLTGVNSGANVLTF.

The V and J genes are TRBV7-9 and TRBJ2-2; 7 nucleotides align to TRBD2. Germline CDR1 SEHNR, CDR2 FQNEAQ (reference sequence). This CDR3 contains 16 residues. J gave up 3 bases and V 4 bases, and 8 bases lay outside the gene matches. The CDR3 is CASSSPSGTDTGELFF. CDR3 coding DNA: TGTGCCAGCAGCTCCCCTAGCGGTACGGACACCGGGGAGCTGTTTTTT.

This clonotype was counted at least ten times. V gene TRBV7-2 combines with J gene TRBJ2-1; TRBD2 aligns across 10 bases. CDR1 SGHTA and CDR2 FQGNSA come from the germline V gene. Trimming removed 6 bases from V and 0 bases from J; junction bases left unmatched: 5. This CDR3 is built from 16 residues. The CDR3 DNA reads as TGTGCCAGCAGGCGAGCGGGGGGGAGCTCCTACAATGAGCAGTTCTTC. It yields the protein CASRRAGGSSYNEQFF.

The V and J genes are TRBV7-6 and TRBJ2-5, with TRBD2 identical over 7 bases. CDR1 and CDR2 (germline): SGHVS, FNYEAQ. Trimming cost V 2 bases and J 4 bases; bases outside gene matches: 7. The CDR3 extends over 15 amino acids. The CDR3 is CASSLLGGGRETQYF. CDR3 bases: TGTGCCAGCAGCTTATTGGGGGGAGGGCGAGAGACCCAGTACTTC.

The chain links TRBV20-1 to TRBJ2-3, with 13 bases matching TRBD2. V lost 5 bases, J lost 5 bases, and 1 base stayed unmatched. There are 13 residues in the CDR3. Per the germline V gene, CDR1 is DFQATT and CDR2 is SNEGSKA (reference sequence). The CDR3: CSARTSGGDTQYF. CDR3 in DNA: TGCAGTGCTCGGACTAGCGGGGGAGATACGCAGTATTTT.

The V call is TRBV24-1, the J call TRBJ1-5; 9 bases align to TRBD1. The junction had 16 bases not matched to a gene; V was cut back by 4 bases and J by 4 bases. Germline CDR1 KGHDR, CDR2 SFDVKD. The CDR3 sequence is 19 residues long. The CDR3 bases are TGTGCCACCAGTGAACCTCCGGGACAGGGATTGGTACGTAATCAGCCCCAGCATTTT. Encoded protein: CATSEPPGQGLVRNQPQHF.

This clonotype was seen a few times. The chain employs TRBV9 and TRBJ1-1; tentatively, D is TRBD1 (5 bases). CDR1 and CDR2 (germline): SGDLS, YYNGEE. Trimming took 1 base from V and 4 from J, leaving 8 bases between them. The CDR3 is 13 amino acids. The CDR3 coding sequence is TGTGCCAGCAGCGTATCCGGGGGCACTGAAGCTTTCTTT. Protein product: CASSVSGGTEAFF.

The V gene is TRBV24-1, the J gene TRBJ2-2; 11 bases line up with TRBD2. V dropped 4 bases and J dropped 6; count of bases not matched to a gene: 6. The germline V gene has CDR1 KGHDR and CDR2 SFDVKD. The CDR3 has 16 residues. The CDR3, as DNA: TGTGCCACCAGTGAAACTAGCGGGGGAAAGGCCGGGGAGCTGTTTTTT. Amino acids: CATSETSGGKAGELFF.

The chain links TRBV4-2 to TRBJ1-6, with 9 bases fitting TRBD1. The V gene's germline CDR1 is LGHNA and CDR2 YNFKEQ. V gave up 0 bases and J gave up 8 bases; unmatched junction bases: 2. The CDR3 is 15 amino acids. In DNA, the CDR3 is TGTGCCAGCAGCCAAGAACAGGGGGCCTATTCACCCCTCCACTTT. Protein sequence: CASSQEQGAYSPLHF.

A few counts support this clonotype. The V and J genes are TRBV3-1 and TRBJ2-3, with D unresolved. Per germline, CDR1 LGHDT and CDR2 YNNKEL (reference sequence). The CDR3 has 16 amino acids. The V gene lost 2 bases and the J gene lost 2 bases, with 14 bases spanning the gap. The CDR3 protein is CASSQNSPPNTDTQYF. The CDR3 DNA reads TGTGCCAGCAGCCAAAACAGCCCCCCAAACACAGATACGCAGTATTTT.

The CDR3 bases are TGTGCCAGCAGCTTAGGGTCGCAGACCCAGTACTTC. Translated: CASSLGSQTQYF. V is TRBV7-2 and J is TRBJ2-5; D is undetermined. CDR3 length equals 12 residues. V lost 1 base, J lost 6 bases, and 6 bases lay in between. The V gene's germline CDR1 is SGHTA and CDR2 FQGNSA.

This clonotype was found a few times. The V and J genes are TRBV6-2 or TRBV6-3 and TRBJ2-7; D might be TRBD2 (7 bases). The CDR3 has 13 amino acids. V was trimmed by 8 bases and J by 0 bases, leaving 11 bases between them. Germline V gene sequence: CDR1 MNHEY, CDR2 SVGEGT. CDR3: CASAAGHSYEQYV. In DNA form, the CDR3 reads TGTGCCAGCGCAGCGGGACACTCCTACGAGCAGTACGTC.

This chain uses TRBV7-3 with TRBJ2-3; D is unclear. V was pared by 1 base and J by 1 base, with 9 bases between. The CDR3 extends over 15 amino acids. In germline, CDR1 is SGHTA, CDR2 FQGTGA. Here the CDR3 reads CASSLKGPGTDTQYF. The CDR3 bases are TGTGCCAGCAGCTTAAAAGGGCCTGGCACAGATACGCAGTATTTT. Based on the CDR3 plus reference TRBV7-3 and TRBJ2-3, the full variable domain is GAGVSQTPSNKVTEKGKYVELRCDPISGHTALYWYRQSLGQGPEFLIYFQGTGAADDSGLPNDRFFAVRPEGSVSTLKIQRTERGDSAVYLCASSLKGPGTDTQYFGPGTRLTVL.

This clonotype was counted many times. The chain employs TRBV23-1 and TRBJ2-7; TRBD1 matches 7 bases. TRBV23-1 is an ORF, and what it does is uncertain. This CDR3 comprises 18 residues. With 4 bases clipped from V and 1 base from J, the junction kept 16 bases outside the gene matches. Here the CDR3 DNA reads TGCGCCAGCAGTCTCCCGCCCCGACAGGGACGAATATCCTACGAGCAGTACGTC. This gives the protein CASSLPPRQGRISYEQYV.

The sample holds many counts of this clonotype. The rearrangement links TRBV29-1 to TRBJ2-7; D gene uncertain. The CDR3 contains 14 residues. Per germline, CDR1 SQVTM and CDR2 ANQGSEA. Between the trimmed V and J ends, which lost 5 bases and 0 bases, there was a span of 14 bases. CDR3 protein: CSVFLDSSSYEQYF. In nucleotides, the CDR3 is TGCAGCGTTTTCCTAGACTCAAGCTCCTACGAGCAGTACTTC.

The sample holds a few counts of this clonotype. V gene TRBV5-4 combines with J gene TRBJ2-1, with TRBD2 identical over 8 bases. The CDR3 is 15 residues long. Germline V gene sequence: CDR1 SGHNT, CDR2 YYREEE (reference sequence). V shed 4 bases, J shed 6 bases, and the junction held 9 bases outside the gene matches. In DNA form, the CDR3 reads TGTGCCAGCAGCCGTAGCGGGGAGGCTCTCAATGAGCAGTTCTTC. Its protein is CASSRSGEALNEQFF.

The rearrangement joins TRBV20-1 to TRBJ2-1; 7 bases agree with TRBD1. The J segment lost 7 bases and the V segment lost 0 bases, leaving 12 bases of the junction unmatched. CDR1 is DFQATT, CDR2 SNEGSKA, per germline (reference sequence). The CDR3 runs 16 residues. The CDR3 spells CSARDSRQGGLNEQFF. In DNA form, the CDR3 reads TGCAGTGCTAGAGATTCTAGACAGGGTGGATTGAATGAGCAGTTCTTC.

This clonotype was detected many times. V is TRBV4-2 and J is TRBJ2-1, with D unresolved. This CDR3 has 16 amino acids. The ends were cut back, 4 bases at V and 0 bases at J, with 13 bases in the middle. Germline CDR1 is LGHNA and CDR2 is YNFKEQ. CDR3: CASSPARSSSYNEQFF. The CDR3, as DNA: TGTGCCAGCAGCCCCGCGAGGTCGAGCTCCTACAATGAGCAGTTCTTC.

In its sample, this clonotype was seen a few times. The genes are TRBV5-1 and TRBJ2-3; the D gene is possibly TRBD1 (5 bases). V lost 4 bases and J lost 6, with 21 bases in between. This CDR3 has 16 residues. Germline V lookup: CDR1 SGHRS, CDR2 YFSETQ. CDR3 residues: CASSPFQGPLGDTQYF. In DNA, the CDR3 is TGCGCCAGCAGCCCCTTCCAGGGTCCCCTAGGGGATACGCAGTATTTT. The full variable domain, in which reference TRBV5-1 and TRBJ2-3 provide the parts outside the CDR3, is KAGVTQTPRYLIKTRGQQVTLSCSPISGHRSVSWYQQTPGQGLQFLFEYFSETQRNKGNFPGRFSGRQFSNSRSEMNVSTLELGDSALYLCASSPFQGPLGDTQYFGPGTRLTVL.

There are a few counts of this clonotype. This chain joins TRBV6-1 and TRBJ1-6; D is uncertain. Germline V gene lookup returns CDR1 MNHNS and CDR2 SASEGT. Between the trimmed V and J ends, which lost 6 bases and 2 bases, there was a span of 20 bases. The CDR3 is made up of 18 amino acids. For the CDR3, the DNA is TGTGCCAGCAGCTCGACCGTCTTTAGGGAGACCTATAATTCACCCCTCCACTTT. Translation gives CASSSTVFRETYNSPLHF.

This clonotype has a count of ten or more. The CDR3 protein is CASSVGTSGGTDTQYF. CDR3 in DNA: TGTGCCAGCAGCGTTGGGACTAGCGGGGGTACAGATACGCAGTATTTT. The V and J genes are TRBV9 and TRBJ2-3; 14 nucleotides match TRBD2. The CDR3 is 16 amino acids. V lost 2 bases and J lost 3; bases outside the gene matches: 2. Per germline, CDR1 SGDLS and CDR2 YYNGEE.

In this sample, this clonotype turned up a few times. The rearrangement links TRBV5-1 to TRBJ2-5; TRBD1 is a possible D gene (6 bases). Germline CDR1 reads SGHRS; CDR2 reads YFSETQ. CDR3 length: 15 amino acids. V gave up 4 bases and J gave up 2 bases, with 15 bases separating them. CDR3 nucleotide sequence: TGCGCCAGCAGCGGACAGACGGGTTGGCAAGAGACCCAGTACTTC. Translation gives CASSGQTGWQETQYF.

This clonotype was observed a handful of times. This chain connects TRBV19 to TRBJ1-1; perhaps TRBD1 as D (5 bases). V gave up 5 bases and J gave up 1 base, with 17 bases separating them. This CDR3 has 16 amino acids. Germline V gene data show CDR1 as LNHDA and CDR2 as SQIVND (reference sequence). This CDR3 reads CASSAPPGRKNTEAFF. DNA of the CDR3: TGTGCCAGTAGTGCCCCTCCGGGACGGAAGAACACTGAAGCTTTCTTT. Combining the CDR3 with reference TRBV19 and TRBJ1-1 gives the whole variable domain DGGITQSPKYLFRKEGQNVTLSCEQNLNHDAMYWYRQDPGQGLRLIYYSQIVNDFQKGDIAEGYSVSREKKESFPLTVTSAQKNPTAFYLCASSAPPGRKNTEAFFGQGTRLTVV.

The CDR3 region is CASGDRGNQPQHF. CDR3 coding DNA: TGTGCCAGCGGGGACAGGGGCAATCAGCCCCAGCATTTT. The rearrangement uses TRBV6-2 or TRBV6-3 and TRBJ1-5, with 9 bases lining up with TRBD1. The CDR3 covers 13 residues. Germline V CDR1 and CDR2: MNHEY, SVGEGT. V was clipped by 8 bases and J by 2 bases; unmatched bases: 1.

V gene TRBV7-2 combines with J gene TRBJ2-5, with 11 bases that match TRBD2. The V gene's germline CDR1 is SGHTA and CDR2 FQGNSA. V shed 5 bases, J shed 0 bases, and the junction held 5 bases outside the gene matches. CDR3 length: 16 amino acids. The CDR3 coding sequence is TGTGCCAGCAGCCACCGACTAGCGGGGTACCAAGAGACCCAGTACTTC. It codes for CASSHRLAGYQETQYF.

In the case of this clonotype: The CDR3 carries no conserved terminal phenylalanine or tryptophan, so it likely arises from a read error. The chain is built from TRBV10-3 and TRBJ2-5, with D possibly being TRBD2 (6 bases). This CDR3 is built from 13 residues. Trimming removed 7 bases at V and 2 bases at J, with 11 bases between. In germline, CDR1 is ENHRY, CDR2 SYGVKD. CDR3 protein: CAIMRDLQETQYS. The CDR3 region has the DNA TGTGCCATCATGAGGGACTTACAAGAGACCCAGTACTCC.

V gene TRBV4-3 combines with J gene TRBJ2-6; 7 bases align to TRBD1. Germline V gene lookup returns CDR1 LGHNA and CDR2 YSLEER. The CDR3 has 16 residues. Unmatched junction bases numbered 2, after V lost 0 bases and J lost 3 bases. In nucleotides, the CDR3 is TGCGCCAGCAGCCAAGAGGACAGGTATGGGGCCAACGTCCTGACTTTC. Encoded protein: CASSQEDRYGANVLTF.

The chain recombines TRBV29-1 with TRBJ2-7, with 9 bases identical to TRBD1. With V trimmed by 3 bases and J by 3 bases, 9 bases remained unmatched. Looked up from germline, CDR1 is SQVTM and CDR2 is ANQGSEA. This CDR3 is built from 15 residues. The DNA of the CDR3 is TGCAGCGTTGAGAAGGCGGACAGGGGTAACTACGAGCAGTACTTC. Amino acids: CSVEKADRGNYEQYF.

The chain carries TRBV4-1 and TRBJ1-1, with 8 bases fitting TRBD1. Trimming took 4 bases from V and 5 from J; bases not matched to a gene: 6. There are 14 residues in the CDR3. CDR1 is MGHRA, CDR2 YSYEKL, per germline. The CDR3 region has the DNA TGCGCCAGCAGCCGGGGGACAGGCGGGACTGAAGCTTTCTTT. Protein sequence: CASSRGTGGTEAFF.

This clonotype was counted a few times. The rearrangement links TRBV12-3 or TRBV12-4 to TRBJ2-1; 8 bases fit TRBD2. Trimming took 3 bases from V and 0 from J; bases not matched to a gene: 4. The CDR3 has 16 amino acids. The CDR3 region is CASSFSGMSSYNEQFF. CDR3 DNA sequence: TGTGCCAGCAGTTTTAGCGGGATGAGCTCCTACAATGAGCAGTTCTTC.

CDR3 nucleotides: TGTGCCAGCAGCTTAGTCGGGGGATCGGAGCAGCCCCAGCATTTT. Amino acid sequence: CASSLVGGSEQPQHF. This chain connects TRBV7-9 to TRBJ1-5, with D possibly being TRBD1 (5 bases). Germline loops: CDR1 SEHNR, CDR2 FQNEAQ (reference sequence). Trimming left V 1 base short and J 7 bases short, with 14 bases between. The CDR3 loop spans 15 amino acids.